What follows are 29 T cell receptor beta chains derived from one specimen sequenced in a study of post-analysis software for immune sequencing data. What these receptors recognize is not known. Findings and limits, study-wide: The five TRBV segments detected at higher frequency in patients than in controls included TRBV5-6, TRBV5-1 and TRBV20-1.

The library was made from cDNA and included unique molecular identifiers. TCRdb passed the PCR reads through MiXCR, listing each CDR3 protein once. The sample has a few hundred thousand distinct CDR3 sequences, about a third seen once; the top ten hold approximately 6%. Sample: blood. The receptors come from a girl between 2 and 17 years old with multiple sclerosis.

The CDR3 DNA sequence: TGCAGTGCTGAGCTAGCGGGACCCCGGATTCGCACAGATACGCAGTATTTT. Translated: CSAELAGPRIRTDTQYF. This rearrangement joins TRBV20-1 to TRBJ2-3; 9 bases are a match to TRBD2. CDR3 length equals 17 residues. CDR1 is DFQATT and CDR2 is SNEGSKA in the germline V gene (reference sequence). The V gene end was trimmed by 5 bases and the J gene end by 1 base; junction bases not matched to a gene: 13.

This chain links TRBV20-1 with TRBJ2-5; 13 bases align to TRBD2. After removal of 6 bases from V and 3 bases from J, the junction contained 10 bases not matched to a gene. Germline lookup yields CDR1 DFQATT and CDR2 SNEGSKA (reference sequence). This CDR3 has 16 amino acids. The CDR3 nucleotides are TGCAGTGCCACGGTATCGGGGACTAGCGGGGAAGAGACCCAGTACTTC. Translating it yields CSATVSGTSGEETQYF.

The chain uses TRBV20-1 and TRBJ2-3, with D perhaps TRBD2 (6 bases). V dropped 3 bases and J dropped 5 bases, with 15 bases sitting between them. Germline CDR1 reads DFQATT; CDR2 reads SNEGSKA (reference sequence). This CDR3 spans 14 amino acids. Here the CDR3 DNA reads TGCAGTGCTAGTATGGAGGGAATAGGAGATACGCAGTATTTT. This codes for CSASMEGIGDTQYF.

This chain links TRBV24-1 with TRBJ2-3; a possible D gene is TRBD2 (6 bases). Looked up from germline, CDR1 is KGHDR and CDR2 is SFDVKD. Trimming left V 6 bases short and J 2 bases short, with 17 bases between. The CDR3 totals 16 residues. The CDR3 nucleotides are TGTGCCACCAGTCATCCCCGGGACTCCTACACAGATACGCAGTATTTT. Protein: CATSHPRDSYTDTQYF.

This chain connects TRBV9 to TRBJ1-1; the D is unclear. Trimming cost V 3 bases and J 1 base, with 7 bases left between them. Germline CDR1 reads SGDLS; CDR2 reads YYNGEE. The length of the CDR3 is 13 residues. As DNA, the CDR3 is TGTGCCAGCAGCGGACACAGGAACACTGAAGCTTTCTTT. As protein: CASSGHRNTEAFF.

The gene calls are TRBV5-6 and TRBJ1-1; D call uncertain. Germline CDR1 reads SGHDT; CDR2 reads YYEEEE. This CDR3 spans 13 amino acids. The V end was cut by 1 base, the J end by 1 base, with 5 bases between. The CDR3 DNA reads TGTGCCAGCAGCTTGTTATCGAACACTGAAGCTTTCTTT. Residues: CASSLLSNTEAFF.

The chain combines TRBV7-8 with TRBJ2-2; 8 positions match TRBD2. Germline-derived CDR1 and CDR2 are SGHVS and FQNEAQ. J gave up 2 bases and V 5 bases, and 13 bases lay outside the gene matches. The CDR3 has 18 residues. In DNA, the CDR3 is TGTGCCAGCAGCCTAGGGTCCGGGGGGGCCTTAAACACCGGGGAGCTGTTTTTT. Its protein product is CASSLGSGGALNTGELFF.

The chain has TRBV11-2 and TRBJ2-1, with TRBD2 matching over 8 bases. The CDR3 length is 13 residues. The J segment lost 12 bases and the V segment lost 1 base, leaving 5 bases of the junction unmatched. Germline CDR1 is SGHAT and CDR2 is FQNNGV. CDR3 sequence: CASSLGNGGGQFF. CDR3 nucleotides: TGTGCCAGCAGCTTAGGGAACGGGGGGGGGCAGTTCTTC.

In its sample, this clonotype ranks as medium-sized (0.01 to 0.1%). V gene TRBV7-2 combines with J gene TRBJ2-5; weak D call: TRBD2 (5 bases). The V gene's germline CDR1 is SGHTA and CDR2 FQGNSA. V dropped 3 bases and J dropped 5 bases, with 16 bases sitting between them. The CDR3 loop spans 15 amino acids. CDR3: CASSLVAKRSETQYF. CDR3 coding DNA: TGTGCCAGCAGCTTGGTCGCCAAGCGGTCGGAGACCCAGTACTTC.

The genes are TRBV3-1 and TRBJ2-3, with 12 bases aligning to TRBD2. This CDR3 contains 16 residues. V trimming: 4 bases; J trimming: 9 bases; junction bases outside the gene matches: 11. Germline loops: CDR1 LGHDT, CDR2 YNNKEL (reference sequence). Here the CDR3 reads CASSPGTTSGGRTQYF. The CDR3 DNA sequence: TGTGCCAGCAGCCCCGGAACCACTAGCGGGGGGCGGACGCAGTATTTT.

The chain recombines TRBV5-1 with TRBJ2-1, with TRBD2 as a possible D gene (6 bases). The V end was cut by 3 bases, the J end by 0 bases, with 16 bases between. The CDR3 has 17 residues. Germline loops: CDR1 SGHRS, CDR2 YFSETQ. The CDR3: CASSSWDSSFSYNEQFF. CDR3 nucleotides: TGCGCCAGCAGCTCATGGGACTCATCCTTCTCCTACAATGAGCAGTTCTTC.

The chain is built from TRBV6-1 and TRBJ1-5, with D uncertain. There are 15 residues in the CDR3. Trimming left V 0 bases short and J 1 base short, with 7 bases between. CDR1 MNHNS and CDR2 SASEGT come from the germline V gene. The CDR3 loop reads CASSEADGSNQPQHF. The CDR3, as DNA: TGTGCCAGCAGTGAAGCGGACGGGAGCAATCAGCCCCAGCATTTT.

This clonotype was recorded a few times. The DNA of the CDR3 is TGTGCCATCAGTGAGGTCTTCCAGGGCACAGATACGCAGTATTTT. Protein product: CAISEVFQGTDTQYF. V gene TRBV10-3 combines with J gene TRBJ2-3; D gene uncertain. The CDR3 spans 15 residues. The V end lost 2 bases, the J end lost 1 base, and 10 bases lay between the germline ends. CDR1 and CDR2 (germline): ENHRY, SYGVKD.

CDR3 DNA: TGTGCCAGCAGCCAAACTGCTAGCGGGGGGGCCACAGATACGCAGTATTTT. Translating it yields CASSQTASGGATDTQYF. This chain joins TRBV6-2 or TRBV6-3 and TRBJ2-3; TRBD2 matches at 12 bases. Germline V gives CDR1 MNHEY, CDR2 SVGEGT. V was clipped by 6 bases and J by 2 bases; unmatched bases: 9. The CDR3 has 17 residues.

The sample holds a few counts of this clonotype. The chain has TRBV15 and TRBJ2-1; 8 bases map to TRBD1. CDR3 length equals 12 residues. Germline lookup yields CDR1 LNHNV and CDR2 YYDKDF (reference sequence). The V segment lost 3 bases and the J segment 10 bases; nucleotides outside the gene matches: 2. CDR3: CATSSRTGEQFF. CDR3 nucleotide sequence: TGTGCCACCAGCAGCAGGACAGGGGAGCAGTTCTTC. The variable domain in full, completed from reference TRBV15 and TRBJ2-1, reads DAMVIQNPRYQVTQFGKPVTLSCSQTLNHNVMYWYQQKSSQAPKLLFHYYDKDFNNEADTPDNFQSRRPNTSFCFLDIRSPGLGDTAMYLCATSSRTGEQFFGPGTRLTVL.

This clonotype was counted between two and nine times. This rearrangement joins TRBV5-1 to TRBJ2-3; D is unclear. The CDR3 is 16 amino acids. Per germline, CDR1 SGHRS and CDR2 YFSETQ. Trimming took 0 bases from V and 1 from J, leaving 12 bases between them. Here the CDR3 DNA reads TGCGCCAGCAGCTTGGCCCTCGGGTTTCGCACAGATACGCAGTATTTT. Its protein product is CASSLALGFRTDTQYF.

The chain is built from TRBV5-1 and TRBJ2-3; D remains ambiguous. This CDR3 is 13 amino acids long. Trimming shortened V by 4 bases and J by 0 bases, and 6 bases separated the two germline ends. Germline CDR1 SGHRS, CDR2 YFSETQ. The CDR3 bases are TGCGCCAGCAGCGATACTAGCACAGATACGCAGTATTTT. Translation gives CASSDTSTDTQYF.

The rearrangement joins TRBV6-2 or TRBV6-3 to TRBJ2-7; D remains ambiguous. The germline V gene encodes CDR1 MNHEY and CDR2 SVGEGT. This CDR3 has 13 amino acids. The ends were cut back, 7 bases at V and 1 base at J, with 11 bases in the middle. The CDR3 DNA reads TGTGCCAGCACCCCTCAGTCTTCCTACGAGCAGTACTTC. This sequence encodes CASTPQSSYEQYF.

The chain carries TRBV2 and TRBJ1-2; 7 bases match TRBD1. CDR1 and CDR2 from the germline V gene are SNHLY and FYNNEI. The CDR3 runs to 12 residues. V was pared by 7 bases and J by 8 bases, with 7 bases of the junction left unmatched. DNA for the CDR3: TGTGCCAGCACAAACAGGGGACCCGGCTACACCTTC. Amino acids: CASTNRGPGYTF.

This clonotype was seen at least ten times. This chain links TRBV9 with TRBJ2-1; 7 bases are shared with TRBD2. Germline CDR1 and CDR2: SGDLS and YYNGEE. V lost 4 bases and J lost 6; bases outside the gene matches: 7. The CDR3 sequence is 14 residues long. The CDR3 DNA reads TGTGCCAGCAGCAAAGCGGGGCCTCTCAATGAGCAGTTCTTC. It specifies CASSKAGPLNEQFF.

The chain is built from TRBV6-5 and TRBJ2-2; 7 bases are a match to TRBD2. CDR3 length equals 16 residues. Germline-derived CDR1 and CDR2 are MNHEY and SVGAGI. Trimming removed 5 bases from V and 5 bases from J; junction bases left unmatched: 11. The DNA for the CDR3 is TGTGCCAGCAGTCGCCCGGGGGGAAGGAGTACCGGGGAGCTGTTTTTT. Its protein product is CASSRPGGRSTGELFF.

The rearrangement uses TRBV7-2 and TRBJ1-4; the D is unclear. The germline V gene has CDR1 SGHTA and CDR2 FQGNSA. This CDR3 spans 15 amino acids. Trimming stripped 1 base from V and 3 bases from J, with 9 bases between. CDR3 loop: CASSLGGSSNEKLFF. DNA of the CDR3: TGTGCCAGCAGCTTAGGTGGCAGCTCTAATGAAAAACTGTTTTTT. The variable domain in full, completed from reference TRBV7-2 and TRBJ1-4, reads GAGVSQSPSNKVTEKGKDVELRCDPISGHTALYWYRQSLGQGLEFLIYFQGNSAPDKSGLPSDRFSAERTGGSVSTLTIQRTQQEDSAVYLCASSLGGSSNEKLFFGSGTQLSVL.

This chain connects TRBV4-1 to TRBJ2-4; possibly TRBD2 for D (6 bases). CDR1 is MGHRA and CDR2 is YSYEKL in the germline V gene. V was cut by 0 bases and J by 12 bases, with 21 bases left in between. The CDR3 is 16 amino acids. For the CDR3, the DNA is TGCGCCAGCAGCCAAGATCCCTACGGACTAAGGGAATGTCAGTACTTC. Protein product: CASSQDPYGLRECQYF.

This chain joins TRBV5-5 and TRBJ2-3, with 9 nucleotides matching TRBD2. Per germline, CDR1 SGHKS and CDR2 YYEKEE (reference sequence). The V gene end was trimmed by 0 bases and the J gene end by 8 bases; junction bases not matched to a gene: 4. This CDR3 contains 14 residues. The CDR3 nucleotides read TGTGCCAGCAGCTTGGGTCCAGCGGGGGGTACGCAGTATTTT. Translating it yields CASSLGPAGGTQYF. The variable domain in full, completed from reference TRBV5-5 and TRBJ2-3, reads DAGVTQSPTHLIKTRGQQVTLRCSPISGHKSVSWYQQVLGQGPQFIFQYYEKEERGRGNFPDRFSARQFPNYSSELNVNALLLGDSALYLCASSLGPAGGTQYFGPGTRLTVL.

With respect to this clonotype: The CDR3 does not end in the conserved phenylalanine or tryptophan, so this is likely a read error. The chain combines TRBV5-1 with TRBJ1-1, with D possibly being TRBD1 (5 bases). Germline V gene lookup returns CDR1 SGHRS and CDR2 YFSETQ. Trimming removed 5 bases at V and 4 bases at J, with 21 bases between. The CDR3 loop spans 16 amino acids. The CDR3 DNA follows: TGCGCCAGCAGGAAGTCGGGCGGCAGGGTGAGCACTGAAGCTTTCGTT. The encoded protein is CASRKSGGRVSTEAFV.

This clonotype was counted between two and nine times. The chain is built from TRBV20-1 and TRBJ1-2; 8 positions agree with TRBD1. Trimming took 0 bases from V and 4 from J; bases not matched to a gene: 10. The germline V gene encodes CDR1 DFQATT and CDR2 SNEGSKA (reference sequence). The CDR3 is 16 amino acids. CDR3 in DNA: TGCAGTGCTAGAGATCTTGGGGGACAGGACGGCTATGGCTACACCTTC. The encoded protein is CSARDLGGQDGYGYTF.

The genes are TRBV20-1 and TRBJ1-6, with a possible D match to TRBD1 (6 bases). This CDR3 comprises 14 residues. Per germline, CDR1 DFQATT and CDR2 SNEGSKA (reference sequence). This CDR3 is CSYRAVVPNSPLHF. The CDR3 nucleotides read TGCAGCTACAGGGCTGTAGTACCAAATTCACCCCTCCACTTT.

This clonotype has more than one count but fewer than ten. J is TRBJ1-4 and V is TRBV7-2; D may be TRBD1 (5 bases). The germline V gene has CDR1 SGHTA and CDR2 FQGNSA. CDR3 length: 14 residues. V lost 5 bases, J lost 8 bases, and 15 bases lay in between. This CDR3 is CASSAHRDVEKLFF. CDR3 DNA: TGTGCCAGCAGCGCTCACCGGGACGTCGAAAAACTGTTTTTT.

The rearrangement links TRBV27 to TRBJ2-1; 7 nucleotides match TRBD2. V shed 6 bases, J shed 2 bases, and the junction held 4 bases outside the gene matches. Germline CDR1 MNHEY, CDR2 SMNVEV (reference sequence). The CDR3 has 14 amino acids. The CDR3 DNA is TGTGCCAGCAGCGGCGGGGGACCCTACAATGAGCAGTTCTTC. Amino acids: CASSGGGPYNEQFF.